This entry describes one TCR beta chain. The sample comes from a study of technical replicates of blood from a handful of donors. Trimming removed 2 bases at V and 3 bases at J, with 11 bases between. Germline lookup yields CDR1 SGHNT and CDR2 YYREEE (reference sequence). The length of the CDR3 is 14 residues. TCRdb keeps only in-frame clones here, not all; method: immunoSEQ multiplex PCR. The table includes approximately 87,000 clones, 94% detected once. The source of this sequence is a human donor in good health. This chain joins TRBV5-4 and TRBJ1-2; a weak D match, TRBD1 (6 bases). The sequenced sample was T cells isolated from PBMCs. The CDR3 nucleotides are TGTGCCAGCAGCTTTCGGCAGGGGCACTATGGCTACACCTTC. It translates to CASSFRQGHYGYTF.